This T cell receptor beta chain was observed in a study of T-cell memory formation after mild COVID-19. Whole-study findings and limits: Some SARS-CoV-2-responding clones were already detected in memory before infection. CD4/CD8 balance characterized clones contracting day 15 to 85, and CD4+ skew characterized later expanders. The authors did not confirm SARS-CoV-2 specificity of second-wave clones peaking day 37.

One entry per CDR3 protein results from TCRdb running MiXCR on the 5' RACE reads. The sample lists a few hundred thousand distinct CDR3 sequences, under 15% occurring once. This clonotype was picked up a small number of times. Antigen specificity is unknown. Sequencing used PBMCs or a T cell subset sorted from them (not recorded which). This receptor was obtained from a man younger than 30 who had mild COVID-19 (a few samples of this study predate the infection). Cell type and time point are not known.

CDR3 DNA: TGTGCCAGCAGTTTAGAAGGGACAGCGGGGACGAACACTGAAGCTTTCTTT. Its translation is CASSLEGTAGTNTEAFF. V and J are TRBV12-3 or TRBV12-4 and TRBJ1-1; 7 bases line up with TRBD1. The trim removed 1 base at V and 1 base at J, leaving 9 bases unmatched. The CDR3 spans 17 residues.